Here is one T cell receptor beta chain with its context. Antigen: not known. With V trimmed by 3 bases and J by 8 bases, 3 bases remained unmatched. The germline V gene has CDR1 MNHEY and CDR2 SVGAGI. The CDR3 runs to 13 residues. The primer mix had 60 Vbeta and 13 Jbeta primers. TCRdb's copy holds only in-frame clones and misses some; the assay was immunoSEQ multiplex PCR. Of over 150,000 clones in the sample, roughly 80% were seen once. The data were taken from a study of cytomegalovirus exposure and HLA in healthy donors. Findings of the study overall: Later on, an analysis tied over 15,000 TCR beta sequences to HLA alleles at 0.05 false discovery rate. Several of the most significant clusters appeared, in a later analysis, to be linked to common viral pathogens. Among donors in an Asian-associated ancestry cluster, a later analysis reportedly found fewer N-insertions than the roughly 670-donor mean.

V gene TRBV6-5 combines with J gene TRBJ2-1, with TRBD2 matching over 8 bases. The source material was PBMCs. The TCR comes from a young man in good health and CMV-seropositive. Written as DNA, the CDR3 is TGTGCCAGCAGTTATTTAGCGGGACATGAGCAGTTCTTC. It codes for CASSYLAGHEQFF.